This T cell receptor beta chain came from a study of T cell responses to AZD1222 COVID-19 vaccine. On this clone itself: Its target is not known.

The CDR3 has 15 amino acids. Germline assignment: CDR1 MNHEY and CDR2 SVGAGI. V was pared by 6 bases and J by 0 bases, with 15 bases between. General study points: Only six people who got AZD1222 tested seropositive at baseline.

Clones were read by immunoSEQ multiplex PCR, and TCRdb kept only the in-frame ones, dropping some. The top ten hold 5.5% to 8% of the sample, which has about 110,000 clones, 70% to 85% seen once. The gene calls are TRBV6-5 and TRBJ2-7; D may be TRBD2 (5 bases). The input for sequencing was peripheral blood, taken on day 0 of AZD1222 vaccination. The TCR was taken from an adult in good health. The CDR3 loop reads CASRRQAVVSYEQYF. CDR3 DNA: TGTGCCAGCAGACGACAAGCGGTTGTCTCCTACGAGCAGTACTTC.